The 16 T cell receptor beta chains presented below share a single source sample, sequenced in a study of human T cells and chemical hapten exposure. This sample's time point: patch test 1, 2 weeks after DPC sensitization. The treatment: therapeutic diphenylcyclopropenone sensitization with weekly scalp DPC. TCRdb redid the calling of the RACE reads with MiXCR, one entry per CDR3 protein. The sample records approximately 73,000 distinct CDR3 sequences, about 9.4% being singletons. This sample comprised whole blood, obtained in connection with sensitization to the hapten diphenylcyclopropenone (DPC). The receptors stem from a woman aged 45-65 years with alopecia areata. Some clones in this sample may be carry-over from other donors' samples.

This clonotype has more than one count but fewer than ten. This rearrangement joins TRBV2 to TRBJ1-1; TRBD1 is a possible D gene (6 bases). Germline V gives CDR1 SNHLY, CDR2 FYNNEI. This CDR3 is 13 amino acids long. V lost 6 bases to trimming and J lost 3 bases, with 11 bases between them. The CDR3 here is CASSVTGYTEAFF. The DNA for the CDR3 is TGTGCCAGCAGCGTGACAGGCTACACTGAAGCTTTCTTT.

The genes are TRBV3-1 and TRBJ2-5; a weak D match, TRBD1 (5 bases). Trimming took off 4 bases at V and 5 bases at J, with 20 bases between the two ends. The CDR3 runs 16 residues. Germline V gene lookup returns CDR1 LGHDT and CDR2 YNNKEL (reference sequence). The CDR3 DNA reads TGTGCCAGCAGCCTTGGGCAGGGCTCTAAAAGGGAGACCCAGTACTTC. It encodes CASSLGQGSKRETQYF.

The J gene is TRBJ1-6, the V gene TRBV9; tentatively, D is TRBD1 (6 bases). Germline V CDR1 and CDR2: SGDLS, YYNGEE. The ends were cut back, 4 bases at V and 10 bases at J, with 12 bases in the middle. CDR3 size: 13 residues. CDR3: CASSRDIESPLHF. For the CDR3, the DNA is TGTGCCAGCAGCCGGGACATTGAATCACCCCTCCACTTT.

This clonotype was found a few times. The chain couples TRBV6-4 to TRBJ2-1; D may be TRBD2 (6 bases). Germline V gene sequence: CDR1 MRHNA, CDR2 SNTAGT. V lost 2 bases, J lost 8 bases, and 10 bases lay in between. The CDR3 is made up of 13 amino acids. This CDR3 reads CASSDTASDEQFF. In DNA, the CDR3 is TGTGCCAGCAGTGACACCGCTAGCGATGAGCAGTTCTTC.

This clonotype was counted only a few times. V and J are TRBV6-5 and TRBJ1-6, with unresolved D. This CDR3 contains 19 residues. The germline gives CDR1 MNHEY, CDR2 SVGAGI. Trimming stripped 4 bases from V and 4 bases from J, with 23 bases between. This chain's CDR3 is CASSSVQAIITSYNSPLHF. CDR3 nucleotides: TGTGCCAGCAGTTCGGTCCAGGCCATAATAACCTCTTATAATTCACCCCTCCACTTT.

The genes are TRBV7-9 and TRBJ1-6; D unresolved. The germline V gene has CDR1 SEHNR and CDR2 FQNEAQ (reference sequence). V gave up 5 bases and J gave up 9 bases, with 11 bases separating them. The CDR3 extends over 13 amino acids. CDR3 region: CASSPIGVSPLHF. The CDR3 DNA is TGTGCCAGCAGCCCCATTGGGGTTTCACCCCTCCACTTT.

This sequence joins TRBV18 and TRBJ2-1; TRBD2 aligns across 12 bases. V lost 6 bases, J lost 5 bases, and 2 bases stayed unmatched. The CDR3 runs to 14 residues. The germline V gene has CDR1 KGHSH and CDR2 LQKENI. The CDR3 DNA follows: TGTGCCAGCTCTAGACTAGCGGGAGACAATGAGCAGTTCTTC. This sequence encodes CASSRLAGDNEQFF.

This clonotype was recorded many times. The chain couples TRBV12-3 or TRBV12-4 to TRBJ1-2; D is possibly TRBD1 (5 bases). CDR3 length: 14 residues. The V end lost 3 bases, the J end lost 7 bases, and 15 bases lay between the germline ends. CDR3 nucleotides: TGTGCCAGCAGTTTGCGGGGACGGTCGGCTGGCTACACCTTC. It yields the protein CASSLRGRSAGYTF.

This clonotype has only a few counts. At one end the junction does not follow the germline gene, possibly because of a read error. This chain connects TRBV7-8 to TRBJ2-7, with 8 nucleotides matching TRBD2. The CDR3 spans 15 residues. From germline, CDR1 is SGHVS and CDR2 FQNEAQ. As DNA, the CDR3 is TGTGCCAGCAGCTCGTCCCACCGGGGGGGATCGGGGCCACTCTTC. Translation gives CASSSSHRGGSGPLF. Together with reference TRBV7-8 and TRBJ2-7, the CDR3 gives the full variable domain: GAGVSQSPRYKVAKRGQDVALRCDPISGHVSLFWYQQALGQGPEFLTYFQNEAQLDKSGLPSDRFFAERPEGSVSTLKIQRTQQEDSAVYLCASSSSHRGGSGPLFGPGTRLTVT.

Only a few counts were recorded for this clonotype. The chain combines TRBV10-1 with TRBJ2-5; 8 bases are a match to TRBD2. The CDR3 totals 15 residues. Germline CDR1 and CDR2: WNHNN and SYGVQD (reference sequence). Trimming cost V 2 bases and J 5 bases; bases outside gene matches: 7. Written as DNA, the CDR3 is TGCGCCAGCAGTGAGGCGGGAGGAACGGAGGAGACCCAGTACTTC. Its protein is CASSEAGGTEETQYF.

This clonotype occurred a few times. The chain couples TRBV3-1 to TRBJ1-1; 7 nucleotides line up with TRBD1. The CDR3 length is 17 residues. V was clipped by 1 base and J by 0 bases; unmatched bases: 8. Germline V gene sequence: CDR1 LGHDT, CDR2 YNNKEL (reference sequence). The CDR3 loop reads CASSQAGGAAMNTEAFF. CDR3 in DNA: TGTGCCAGCAGCCAAGCAGGGGGGGCTGCTATGAACACTGAAGCTTTCTTT.

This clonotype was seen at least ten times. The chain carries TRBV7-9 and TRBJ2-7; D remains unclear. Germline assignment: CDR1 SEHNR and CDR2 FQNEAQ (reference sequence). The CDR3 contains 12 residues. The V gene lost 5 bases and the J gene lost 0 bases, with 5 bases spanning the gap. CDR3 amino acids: CASSPSSYEQYF. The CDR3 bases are TGTGCCAGCAGCCCGAGCTCCTACGAGCAGTACTTC.

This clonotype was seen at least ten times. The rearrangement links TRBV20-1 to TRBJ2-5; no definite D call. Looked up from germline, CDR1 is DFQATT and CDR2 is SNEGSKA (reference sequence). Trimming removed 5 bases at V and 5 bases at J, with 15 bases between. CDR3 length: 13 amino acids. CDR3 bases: TGCAGTGCTTCACGGACCCTCTGGGAGACCCAGTACTTC. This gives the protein CSASRTLWETQYF.

CDR3 residues: CATSARGQTYEQYF. The CDR3 DNA reads as TGTGCCACCAGTGCCCGGGGACAGACCTACGAGCAGTACTTC. The gene calls are TRBV24-1 and TRBJ2-7, with 7 positions matching TRBD1. The CDR3 is 14 residues long. The V segment lost 5 bases and the J segment 2 bases; nucleotides outside the gene matches: 5. CDR1 and CDR2 from the germline V gene are KGHDR and SFDVKD.

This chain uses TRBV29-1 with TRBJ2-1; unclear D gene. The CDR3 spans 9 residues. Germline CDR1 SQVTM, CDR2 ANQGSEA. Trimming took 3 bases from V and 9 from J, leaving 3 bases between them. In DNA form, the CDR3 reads TGCAGCGTTGACCGTGAGCAGTTCTTC. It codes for CSVDREQFF.

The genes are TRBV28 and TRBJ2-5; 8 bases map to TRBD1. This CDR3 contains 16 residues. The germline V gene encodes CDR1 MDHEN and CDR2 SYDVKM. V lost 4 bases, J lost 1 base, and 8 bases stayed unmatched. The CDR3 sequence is CASSSGGTGPQETQYF. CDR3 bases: TGTGCCAGCAGTTCGGGCGGGACAGGCCCCCAAGAGACCCAGTACTTC.